Below are 15 T cell receptor beta chains sequenced from a single sample in a study of response to subunit inactivated influenza vaccine. Each CDR3 protein is one row after TCRdb ran MiXCR on the RT-PCR reads. The table has 500,000 to 700,000 distinct CDR3 sequences, 20% to 25% seen once; the top ten hold 2.5% to 3.5%. This sample was also put to use in a study of T cells expressing NK-cell markers. That work adds: What made the TCR beta cDNA was 5'RACE template switching with UMIs.

The sequencing used CD4+ T cells sorted from PBMCs, collected roughly 12 days after vaccination. These receptors were collected from a man in his forties or fifties who received an inactivated influenza vaccine.

The V gene is TRBV3-1, the J gene TRBJ1-1, with a tentative D call TRBD1 (5 bases). The CDR3 sequence is 15 residues long. In germline, CDR1 is LGHDT, CDR2 YNNKEL (reference sequence). Trimming pared 4 bases from V and 1 base from J, leaving 13 bases between. The CDR3 here is CASSLFHTGNTEAFF. The CDR3 DNA reads as TGTGCCAGCAGCCTTTTTCATACAGGGAACACTGAAGCTTTCTTT.

The rearrangement links TRBV10-3 to TRBJ2-2, with D possibly being TRBD2 (6 bases). V was pared by 5 bases and J by 5 bases, with 21 bases between. The CDR3 has 17 residues. The germline V gene encodes CDR1 ENHRY and CDR2 SYGVKD. CDR3 nucleotides: TGTGCCATCAGTAAAAAACCCCCCGGGGGATCTACCGGGGAGCTGTTTTTT. Its protein is CAISKKPPGGSTGELFF.

The V call is TRBV5-1, the J call TRBJ1-1, with D perhaps matching TRBD1 (6 bases). The CDR3 runs 16 residues. V was clipped by 0 bases and J by 3 bases, with 15 bases between them. Germline-derived CDR1 and CDR2 are SGHRS and YFSETQ. In DNA, the CDR3 is TGCGCCAGCAGCTTGGCAGGGGTTGTCGGGGACACTGAAGCTTTCTTT. The encoded protein is CASSLAGVVGDTEAFF.

This clonotype was seen more than once but under ten times. This chain links TRBV27 with TRBJ2-7; no reliable D call. The CDR3 contains 14 residues. Germline lookup yields CDR1 MNHEY and CDR2 SMNVEV (reference sequence). Trimming left V 4 bases short and J 3 bases short, with 13 bases between. In nucleotides, the CDR3 is TGTGCCAGCAGTTCGACTCGGGCCAACTACGAGCAGTACTTC. It translates to CASSSTRANYEQYF.

The rearrangement joins TRBV4-1 to TRBJ1-1, with a weak D call TRBD1 (6 bases). There are 15 residues in the CDR3. V was pared by 0 bases and J by 5 bases, with 13 bases between. Looked up from germline, CDR1 is MGHRA and CDR2 is YSYEKL. For the CDR3, the DNA is TGCGCCAGCAGCCAAGATGGGCTCAGGGGAACTGAAGCTTTCTTT. This translates into CASSQDGLRGTEAFF.

This chain links TRBV25-1 with TRBJ2-2, with TRBD1 as a possible D gene (5 bases). The V end was cut by 5 bases, the J end by 1 base, with 11 bases between. The CDR3 runs 15 residues. The germline V gene has CDR1 MGHDK and CDR2 SYGVNS. The CDR3 is CASSPTTVNTGELFF. CDR3 nucleotide sequence: TGTGCCAGCAGTCCCACGACAGTGAACACCGGGGAGCTGTTTTTT. The full variable domain, in which reference TRBV25-1 and TRBJ2-2 provide the parts outside the CDR3, is EADIYQTPRYLVIGTGKKITLECSQTMGHDKMYWYQQDPGMELHLIHYSYGVNSTEKGDLSSESTVSRIRTEHFPLTLESARPSHTSQYLCASSPTTVNTGELFFGEGSRLTVL.

V and J are TRBV12-5 and TRBJ2-5; 8 nucleotides align to TRBD2. V shed 6 bases and J 5 bases; nucleotides not matched to a gene: 5. This CDR3 is 13 amino acids long. The germline gives CDR1 LGHNT, CDR2 FRNRAP. The CDR3 region has the DNA TGTGCTAGTGGCGTTACGGGGGGGGAGACCCAGTACTTC. Encoded protein: CASGVTGGETQYF. Full variable domain (outside the CDR3, taken from reference TRBV12-5 and TRBJ2-5): DARVTQTPRHKVTEMGQEVTMRCQPILGHNTVFWYRQTMMQGLELLAYFRNRAPLDDSGMPKDRFSAEMPDATLATLKIQPSEPRDSAVYFCASGVTGGETQYFGPGTRLLVL.

The V and J genes are TRBV12-3 or TRBV12-4 and TRBJ2-5, with D possibly TRBD2 on 6 matching bases. The CDR3 has 15 residues. Trimming stripped 6 bases from V and 1 base from J, with 15 bases between. This CDR3 reads CASSLGGAAQETQYF. The CDR3 DNA reads as TGTGCCAGCAGCCTGGGCGGGGCAGCCCAAGAGACCCAGTACTTC.

The chain combines TRBV4-3 with TRBJ2-7, with TRBD2 identical over 7 bases. From germline, CDR1 is LGHNA and CDR2 YSLEER. V was pared by 1 base and J by 6 bases, with 9 bases of the junction left unmatched. This CDR3 comprises 15 residues. CDR3 DNA sequence: TGCGCCAGCAGCCAAGGGGGCGGGAGAGCCAGCGAGCAGTACTTC. It codes for CASSQGGGRASEQYF.

About this clonotype: One end of the junction does not line up with germline, which may come from a read error. The chain combines TRBV20-1 with TRBJ2-5; D may match TRBD1 or TRBD2 (6 bases each). This CDR3 is built from 14 residues. Germline V gene sequence: CDR1 DFQATT, CDR2 SNEGSKA (reference sequence). In DNA, the CDR3 is TGCAGTGCTAAACTAGGGGGAGGTATAGAGACCCAGCACTTC. Translating it yields CSAKLGGGIETQHF.

This clonotype has only a few counts. The chain employs TRBV28 and TRBJ2-7, with D hard to call. V was trimmed by 7 bases and J by 6 bases, leaving 13 bases between them. Per germline, CDR1 MDHEN and CDR2 SYDVKM. CDR3 length: 12 amino acids. CDR3 sequence: CASIGPSAEQYF. CDR3 coding DNA: TGTGCCAGCATCGGACCGTCGGCCGAGCAGTACTTC.

V is TRBV7-9 and J is TRBJ1-1; D may be TRBD1 (6 bases). The CDR3 consists of 13 residues. V gave up 4 bases and J gave up 7 bases, with 13 bases separating them. CDR1 and CDR2 from the germline V gene are SEHNR and FQNEAQ (reference sequence). As DNA, the CDR3 is TGTGCCAGCAGCTGGGGACACCCCGATGAAGCTTTCTTT. Translating it yields CASSWGHPDEAFF.

V usage is TRBV4-2 and J usage is TRBJ2-2; maybe TRBD2 (5 bases). The CDR3 totals 17 residues. Germline V gene sequence: CDR1 LGHNA, CDR2 YNFKEQ. With 4 bases removed from V and 0 bases from J, the gap between germline ends came to 15 bases. Here the CDR3 reads CASSPLGRAANTGELFF. The CDR3, as DNA: TGTGCCAGCAGCCCCCTAGGGCGGGCGGCGAACACCGGGGAGCTGTTTTTT.

This chain connects TRBV12-3 or TRBV12-4 to TRBJ2-5, with 7 bases aligning to TRBD2. The CDR3 consists of 13 residues. Losses at the gene ends were 5 bases for V and 5 bases for J; bases not matched to a gene: 5. The DNA for the CDR3 is TGTGCCAGCAGTAGGACTAGAGGGGAGACCCAGTACTTC. Amino acids: CASSRTRGETQYF.

In its sample, this clonotype was seen a few times. The V gene is TRBV28, the J gene TRBJ1-4, with D unresolved. The CDR3 sequence is 13 residues long. Germline CDR1 MDHEN, CDR2 SYDVKM. Trimming cost V 4 bases and J 6 bases, with 9 bases left between them. CDR3: CASSSSRDEKLFF. Here the CDR3 DNA reads TGTGCCAGCAGTTCTTCCCGGGATGAAAAACTGTTTTTT.